This T cell receptor (beta chain) originates from a study of CD4 T cell repertoires in COVID-19. The memory T cells were sequenced right after ex vivo isolation, without culture. Libraries were prepared by immunoSEQ multiplex PCR; TCRdb keeps only in-frame clonotypes and omits some of them. The data contain about 22,000 clones, over 75% of them singletons. Trimming removed 2 bases from V and 0 bases from J, with 16 bases in between. Looked up from germline, CDR1 is SEHNR and CDR2 is FQNEAQ (reference sequence). The CDR3 loop spans 17 amino acids. The receptor's source is a human donor who had COVID-19. The specimen comprised central memory CD4+ T cells from blood, sampled before the COVID-19 pandemic. The chain carries TRBV7-9 and TRBJ1-1; the D gene is possibly TRBD1 (5 bases). CDR3 bases: TGTGCCAGCAGCTTAAGCTTAGTCCGGGGGATGAACACTGAAGCTTTCTTT. Its protein is CASSLSLVRGMNTEAFF.